The 20 T cell receptor beta chains listed next were all sequenced from one sample in a study of T cell responses to AZD1222 COVID-19 vaccine. The protocol was immunoSEQ multiplex PCR, while the TCRdb copy is restricted to in-frame clones and leaves out a portion. This table holds about 170,000 clones, about nine tenths found once. The source was peripheral blood, collected on day 0 of AZD1222 vaccination. The source is an adult in good health.

The chain carries TRBV3-1 (or the pseudogene TRBV3-2) and TRBJ1-5; TRBD1 agrees at 7 bases. V dropped 6 bases and J dropped 6; count of bases not matched to a gene: 11. The CDR3 contains 15 residues. CDR1 is LGHDT and CDR2 is YNNKEL in the germline V gene (reference sequence). CDR3: CASSPDRAVGQPQHF. Here the CDR3 DNA reads TGTGCCAGCAGTCCCGACAGGGCGGTAGGTCAGCCCCAGCATTTT.

The chain employs TRBV19 and TRBJ1-2; no reliable D call. Per germline, CDR1 LNHDA and CDR2 SQIVND (reference sequence). The germline V and J ends were trimmed by 7 bases and 7 bases, with 22 bases remaining between them. The CDR3 contains 15 residues. CDR3 in amino acids: CASTPPGRGFSGYTF. CDR3 DNA: TGTGCCAGTACCCCCCCCGGGCGAGGGTTTAGTGGCTACACCTTC.

The chain links TRBV4-3 to TRBJ2-3; no clear D. Trimming took 3 bases from V and 0 from J, leaving 7 bases between them. The CDR3 runs to 14 residues. The germline V gene has CDR1 LGHNA and CDR2 YSLEER. CDR3 sequence: CASSQDGSTDTQYF. Written as DNA, the CDR3 is TGCGCCAGCAGCCAGGACGGCAGCACAGATACGCAGTATTTT.

This clone has only a few counts. CDR3 protein: CASSHRPNPSSGNTIYF. DNA for the CDR3: TGTGCCAGCAGCCACCGACCAAATCCATCCTCTGGAAACACCATATATTTT. The chain carries TRBV5-5 and TRBJ1-3; D remains ambiguous. Germline CDR1 reads SGHKS; CDR2 reads YYEKEE (reference sequence). The CDR3 loop spans 17 amino acids. V lost 4 bases and J 0 bases, leaving 17 bases between the germline ends.

This clone was seen once. The chain couples TRBV5-1 to TRBJ1-1; D remains ambiguous. V lost 0 bases and J 3 bases, leaving 6 bases between the germline ends. The CDR3 runs 13 residues. The germline gives CDR1 SGHRS, CDR2 YFSETQ. CDR3 DNA: TGCGCCAGCAGCTTGGAATTCGACACTGAAGCTTTCTTT. This sequence encodes CASSLEFDTEAFF.

The chain has TRBV28 and TRBJ1-2; TRBD1 might be the D (6 bases). The germline CDR1 and CDR2 sequences are MDHEN and SYDVKM. Trimming took off 5 bases at V and 6 bases at J, with 13 bases between the two ends. The CDR3 is made up of 13 amino acids. CDR3 sequence (DNA): TGTGCCAGCAGTCTAAGACAGGCGGATGGCTACACCTTC. Translated, it gives CASSLRQADGYTF.

The rearrangement uses TRBV30 and TRBJ1-6; D is unclear. Trimming stripped 3 bases from V and 0 bases from J, with 3 bases between. Germline V CDR1 and CDR2: GTSNPN, SVGIG (reference sequence). This CDR3 is built from 13 residues. CDR3 protein: CAWRNSYNSPLHF. The CDR3 coding sequence is TGTGCCTGGAGAAACTCCTATAATTCACCCCTCCACTTT.

This chain joins TRBV10-3 and TRBJ1-5; D unclear. The CDR3 runs to 15 residues. Germline lookup yields CDR1 ENHRY and CDR2 SYGVKD. Trimming stripped 6 bases from V and 6 bases from J, with 18 bases between. This CDR3 reads CAISDSPAAIQPQHF. The CDR3 coding sequence is TGTGCCATCAGCGACTCACCAGCGGCGATTCAGCCCCAGCATTTT.

The rearrangement joins TRBV7-9 to TRBJ1-3; D is possibly TRBD1 (5 bases). CDR1 is SEHNR, CDR2 FQNEAQ, per germline (reference sequence). Between the trimmed V and J ends, which lost 5 bases and 0 bases, there was a span of 23 bases. The CDR3 length is 19 residues. The DNA for the CDR3 is TGTGCCAGCAGCCCAAAGGTAAGCTCTACAGGTTTCTCTGGAAACACCATATATTTT. Protein sequence: CASSPKVSSTGFSGNTIYF.

J is TRBJ2-2 and V is TRBV10-3; D not resolved. Germline loops: CDR1 ENHRY, CDR2 SYGVKD. The ends were cut back, 3 bases at V and 2 bases at J, with 4 bases in the middle. The CDR3 is 13 residues long. In DNA, the CDR3 is TGTGCCATCAGTGAACGTAACACCGGGGAGCTGTTTTTT. It codes for CAISERNTGELFF.

The rearrangement joins TRBV28 to TRBJ1-1, with 11 bases identical to TRBD1. The trim removed 6 bases at V and 6 bases at J, leaving 6 bases unmatched. This CDR3 has 14 amino acids. Germline V gene data show CDR1 as MDHEN and CDR2 as SYDVKM. The DNA for the CDR3 is TGTGCCAGCAGCACGAGGGACAGGGGGTCTGAAGCTTTCTTT. Protein sequence: CASSTRDRGSEAFF.

V is TRBV9 and J is TRBJ1-1; maybe TRBD1 (5 bases). CDR3 length equals 15 residues. Trimming shortened V by 0 bases and J by 2 bases, and 11 bases separated the two germline ends. Germline V CDR1 and CDR2: SGDLS, YYNGEE. CDR3 nucleotides: TGTGCCAGCAGCGTAGGTTGGGGGGTCAACACTGAAGCTTTCTTT. It translates to CASSVGWGVNTEAFF.

V and J are TRBV5-1 and TRBJ2-7; 8 bases map to TRBD1. The V segment lost 1 base and the J segment 7 bases; nucleotides outside the gene matches: 10. The CDR3 length is 15 residues. Germline-derived CDR1 and CDR2 are SGHRS and YFSETQ. The CDR3 sequence: CASSLSDRGSSEQYF. DNA of the CDR3: TGCGCCAGCAGCTTGAGTGACAGGGGATCGAGTGAGCAGTACTTC.

In its sample, this clone was seen once. V is TRBV27 and J is TRBJ2-1; possibly TRBD1 or TRBD2 for D (5 bases each). Germline CDR1 MNHEY, CDR2 SMNVEV (reference sequence). CDR3 length equals 15 residues. V was clipped by 2 bases and J by 0 bases, with 8 bases between them. The CDR3 region has the DNA TGTGCCAGCAGTTTACGAGGGACCTCCTACAATGAGCAGTTCTTC. It is translated as CASSLRGTSYNEQFF.

The chain carries TRBV11-2 and TRBJ2-7, with D unclear. V was cut by 5 bases and J by 2 bases, with 7 bases left in between. Germline V lookup: CDR1 SGHAT, CDR2 FQNNGV. This CDR3 spans 12 amino acids. CDR3 residues: CASSGRTYEQYF. The DNA of the CDR3 is TGTGCCAGCAGCGGTCGGACCTACGAGCAGTACTTC. The variable domain in full, with the rest retrieved from reference TRBV11-2 and TRBJ2-7, is EAGVAQSPRYKIIEKRQSVAFWCNPISGHATLYWYQQILGQGPKLLIQFQNNGVVDDSQLPKDRFSAERLKGVDSTLKIQPAKLEDSAVYLCASSGRTYEQYFGPGTRLTVT.

The CDR3 protein is CASSPLRGVQGTDTQYF. The CDR3 nucleotides are TGTGCCAGCTCACCCCTCAGGGGGGTCCAGGGGACAGATACGCAGTATTTT. This sequence joins TRBV18 and TRBJ2-3; D is possibly TRBD1 (7 bases). The CDR3 is 17 amino acids. V lost 3 bases and J 3 bases, leaving 19 bases between the germline ends. The germline V gene encodes CDR1 KGHSH and CDR2 LQKENI.

The V call is TRBV5-1, the J call TRBJ1-6, with D unresolved. The CDR3 length is 15 residues. Germline CDR1 and CDR2: SGHRS and YFSETQ. V lost 0 bases and J lost 6, with 10 bases in between. The CDR3 loop is CASSLVGVFNSPLHF. The CDR3 DNA is TGCGCCAGCAGCTTGGTTGGGGTCTTTAATTCACCCCTCCACTTT.

The chain joins TRBV3-1 (or the pseudogene TRBV3-2) to TRBJ1-1, with a weak D call TRBD1 (6 bases). With 4 bases removed from V and 5 bases from J, the gap between germline ends came to 11 bases. The germline CDR1 and CDR2 sequences are LGHDT and YNNKEL (reference sequence). The CDR3 runs 13 residues. The chain's CDR3 is CASSLLRGTEAFF. In DNA form, the CDR3 reads TGTGCCAGCAGCCTACTGAGGGGGACTGAAGCTTTCTTT.

The chain recombines TRBV10-1 with TRBJ2-2, with TRBD2 matching over 10 bases. This CDR3 is 16 amino acids long. Germline trimming cut 6 bases from V and 6 bases from J; bases unmatched to any gene: 10. From germline, CDR1 is WNHNN and CDR2 SYGVQD (reference sequence). The CDR3 DNA reads as TGCGCCAGCAGCCCGTTACGAGCGGGAGGGCCCGGGGAGCTGTTTTTT. Its protein is CASSPLRAGGPGELFF.

The chain links TRBV6-5 to TRBJ1-1, with D hard to call. V shed 11 bases and J shed 1 base, with 14 bases lying between them. The length of the CDR3 is 13 residues. Germline CDR1 reads MNHEY; CDR2 reads SVGAGI. This CDR3 is CASRREGNTEAFF. CDR3 nucleotide sequence: TGTGCCTCGCGTAGGGAGGGGAACACTGAAGCTTTCTTT.